Each of the 17 T cell receptor beta chains below was sequenced from the same sample in a study of T cell changes during pregnancy in multiple sclerosis. Sequenced by immunoSEQ multiplex PCR; TCRdb stores in-frame clones only, minus some. The sample carries 20,000 to 25,000 clones, roughly 91% recorded once. Sequencing used CD8+ T cells from peripheral blood mononuclear cells, obtained in the first trimester of pregnancy. The source of these receptors is a female donor with multiple sclerosis, enrolled in a pregnancy study.

The chain joins TRBV28 to TRBJ2-5; 10 bases fit TRBD2. The CDR3 is 18 residues long. Germline V CDR1 and CDR2: MDHEN, SYDVKM. The V segment lost 1 base and the J segment 3 bases; nucleotides outside the gene matches: 11. The CDR3 protein is CASSLLYVLAGVEETQYF. CDR3 nucleotide sequence: TGTGCCAGCAGTTTATTGTATGTGCTAGCGGGAGTGGAAGAGACCCAGTACTTC.

This clone occurred a few times. The chain combines TRBV6-5 with TRBJ1-2, with D unclear. The CDR3 is 14 residues long. Trimming shortened V by 0 bases and J by 4 bases, and 9 bases separated the two germline ends. Germline assignment: CDR1 MNHEY and CDR2 SVGAGI. Here the CDR3 DNA reads TGTGCCAGCAGTTACTCGATGGAGGGCTATGGCTACACCTTC. Protein product: CASSYSMEGYGYTF.

The chain has TRBV28 and TRBJ2-7; 10 nucleotides agree with TRBD1. Germline CDR1 reads MDHEN; CDR2 reads SYDVKM. V lost 8 bases, J lost 4 bases, and 17 bases stayed unmatched. The CDR3 is 17 amino acids. For the CDR3, the DNA is TGTGCCAGCTCAAGCCCCAATCCGGGACAGGGGATGTACGAGCAGTACTTC. This encodes CASSSPNPGQGMYEQYF.

Only one count was recorded for this clone. The rearrangement uses TRBV4-3 and TRBJ2-3; 7 nucleotides line up with TRBD2. In germline, CDR1 is LGHNA, CDR2 YSLEER. The CDR3 loop spans 18 amino acids. V trimming: 0 bases; J trimming: 3 bases; junction bases outside the gene matches: 12. The DNA of the CDR3 is TGCGCCAGCAGCCAAGATCTCAGTGGGGCGGGAGTAACAGATACGCAGTATTTT. It encodes CASSQDLSGAGVTDTQYF.

This chain's CDR3 is CASSLAGGRGDEQYF. The CDR3 DNA sequence: TGTGCCAGCAGTTTAGCTGGCGGGAGGGGTGACGAGCAGTACTTC. J is TRBJ2-7 and V is TRBV27, with 9 nucleotides matching TRBD2. From germline, CDR1 is MNHEY and CDR2 SMNVEV (reference sequence). V lost 2 bases and J lost 5; bases outside the gene matches: 7. CDR3 length: 15 residues.

V and J are TRBV5-1 and TRBJ2-1; TRBD2 matches at 8 bases. V was pared by 1 base and J by 3 bases, with 3 bases of the junction left unmatched. CDR3 length: 15 amino acids. From germline, CDR1 is SGHRS and CDR2 YFSETQ. CDR3 amino acids: CASSLTSGDYNEQFF. CDR3 nucleotides: TGCGCCAGCAGCTTGACTAGCGGAGACTACAATGAGCAGTTCTTC.

V is TRBV6-5 and J is TRBJ2-7, with TRBD2 matching over 9 bases. There are 14 residues in the CDR3. Trimming removed 5 bases from V and 3 bases from J; junction bases left unmatched: 5. The V gene's germline CDR1 is MNHEY and CDR2 SVGAGI. CDR3 residues: CASSLSGRHYEQYF. In DNA form, the CDR3 reads TGTGCCAGCAGTCTGAGCGGGAGGCACTACGAGCAGTACTTC.

The chain combines TRBV29-1 with TRBJ2-7, with D perhaps matching TRBD1 (5 bases). The CDR3 has 12 amino acids. Germline-derived CDR1 and CDR2 are SQVTM and ANQGSEA. Trimming left V 0 bases short and J 3 bases short, with 6 bases between. CDR3 sequence reads: CSVEDQGYEQYF. The CDR3 DNA sequence: TGCAGCGTTGAAGATCAGGGCTACGAGCAGTACTTC.

This chain connects TRBV7-9 to TRBJ2-7, with a weak D call TRBD1 (6 bases). Trimming shortened V by 0 bases and J by 1 base, and 10 bases separated the two germline ends. The CDR3 runs to 15 residues. CDR1 SEHNR and CDR2 FQNEAQ come from the germline V gene (reference sequence). The CDR3 protein is CASSLAPDSSYEQYF. In DNA form, the CDR3 reads TGTGCCAGCAGCTTAGCCCCGGACAGTTCCTACGAGCAGTACTTC. The variable domain in full, completed from reference TRBV7-9 and TRBJ2-7, reads DTGVSQNPRHKITKRGQNVTFRCDPISEHNRLYWYRQTLGQGPEFLTYFQNEAQLEKSRLLSDRFSAERPKGSFSTLEIQRTEQGDSAMYLCASSLAPDSSYEQYFGPGTRLTVT.

J is TRBJ2-1 and V is TRBV4-3, with 8 positions matching TRBD2. With 1 base clipped from V and 3 bases from J, the junction kept 2 bases outside the gene matches. CDR1 and CDR2 (germline): LGHNA, YSLEER. The CDR3 consists of 15 residues. The CDR3 nucleotides are TGCGCCAGCAGCCAAGGGCTAGCGGGCTACAATGAGCAGTTCTTC. Translation: CASSQGLAGYNEQFF.

The CDR3 region is CATSRDLEAEPQHF. Written as DNA, the CDR3 is TGTGCCACCAGCAGAGATTTAGAAGCTGAGCCCCAGCATTTT. The J gene is TRBJ1-5, the V gene TRBV15; D ambiguous. Germline CDR1 is LNHNV and CDR2 is YYDKDF (reference sequence). Trimming shortened V by 0 bases and J by 8 bases, and 11 bases separated the two germline ends. There are 14 residues in the CDR3.

V is TRBV7-8 and J is TRBJ2-3; 9 nucleotides line up with TRBD1. CDR3 size: 16 residues. V was clipped by 5 bases and J by 2 bases; unmatched bases: 8. Germline V gives CDR1 SGHVS, CDR2 FQNEAQ. The CDR3 region is CASSPGTGRDTDTQYF. DNA for the CDR3: TGTGCCAGCAGCCCGGGGACAGGGCGGGACACAGATACGCAGTATTTT.

The chain is built from TRBV7-9 and TRBJ1-2; 8 bases line up with TRBD1. Trimming cost V 4 bases and J 10 bases; bases outside gene matches: 11. This CDR3 spans 14 amino acids. Germline loops: CDR1 SEHNR, CDR2 FQNEAQ (reference sequence). The CDR3 DNA reads as TGTGCCAGCAGCTCCGACAGGGGCGCCCAGGACTACACCTTC. Residues: CASSSDRGAQDYTF.

J is TRBJ1-5 and V is TRBV19, with D possibly TRBD1 on 5 matching bases. Germline V lookup: CDR1 LNHDA, CDR2 SQIVND (reference sequence). The CDR3 loop spans 15 amino acids. Trimming pared 1 base from V and 2 bases from J, leaving 9 bases between. The CDR3 nucleotides read TGTGCCAGTAGTATAGTCCAGGGTGGCAATCAGCCCCAGCATTTT. The encoded protein is CASSIVQGGNQPQHF. The whole variable domain, remainder taken from reference TRBV19 and TRBJ1-5, is DGGITQSPKYLFRKEGQNVTLSCEQNLNHDAMYWYRQDPGQGLRLIYYSQIVNDFQKGDIAEGYSVSREKKESFPLTVTSAQKNPTAFYLCASSIVQGGNQPQHFGDGTRLSIL.

V and J are TRBV28 and TRBJ2-5; possibly TRBD1 for D (5 bases). Trimming pared 3 bases from V and 1 base from J, leaving 18 bases between. Germline V gene lookup returns CDR1 MDHEN and CDR2 SYDVKM. This CDR3 spans 17 amino acids. The DNA of the CDR3 is TGTGCCAGCAGTTTCAGGGCAGGTTTGGATCCCCAAGAGACCCAGTACTTC. Its protein product is CASSFRAGLDPQETQYF.

The V call is TRBV19, the J call TRBJ1-3; D not certain. The CDR3 is 10 residues long. Looked up from germline, CDR1 is LNHDA and CDR2 is SQIVND (reference sequence). V lost 5 bases and J lost 8, with 4 bases in between. CDR3 nucleotides: TGTGCCAGTAGTTCGGACACCATATATTTT. It is translated as CASSSDTIYF.

The chain uses TRBV6-4 and TRBJ2-1; possible D gene TRBD2, 6 bases. Trimming stripped 2 bases from V and 4 bases from J, with 12 bases between. This CDR3 contains 15 residues. Germline loops: CDR1 MRHNA, CDR2 SNTAGT. CDR3 in DNA: TGTGCCAGCAGTGACGGAGCGGGTTCTTACAATGAGCAGTTCTTC. Residues: CASSDGAGSYNEQFF.